Listed below are T cell receptor beta chains from one sample, sequenced in a study of Ad26.COV2.S vaccination and SARS-CoV-2 variants. TCRdb keeps only in-frame clones here, not all; method: immunoSEQ multiplex PCR. Of 430,000 or so clones listed, approximately 90% are singletons. The sample was peripheral blood, taken in a trial of Ad26.COV2.S vaccine versus placebo. The source is a person between 18 and 59 years old who received the Ad26.COV2.S COVID-19 vaccine or a placebo. The CDR3 runs from the conserved cysteine through the conserved F or W. D genes are given only for firm matches. A row's size may be missing; if present it is once, few, many or a size class.

CDR3aa: CASSSQSSYEQYF
CDR3nt: TGTGCCAGCAGCTCACAGAGCTCCTACGAGCAGTACTTC
d_gene: NA
abundance: NA
v_gene: TRBV3-1/TRBV3-2
j_gene: TRBJ2-7

CDR3aa: CASSQVGVEAFF
CDR3nt: TGTGCCAGCAGCCAAGTAGGGGTTGAAGCTTTCTTT
d_gene: NA
abundance: NA
v_gene: TRBV14
j_gene: TRBJ1-1

CDR3aa: CASAGAVRSTEAFF
CDR3nt: TGTGCCAGCGCCGGGGCGGTGAGAAGTACTGAAGCTTTCTTT
d_gene: NA
abundance: NA
v_gene: TRBV19
j_gene: TRBJ1-1

CDR3aa: CASSTGRSGDTQYF
CDR3nt: TGTGCCAGCTCCACGGGACGGTCGGGAGATACGCAGTATTTT
d_gene: NA
abundance: NA
v_gene: TRBV10-3
j_gene: TRBJ2-3

CDR3aa: CASGDRTTHNEQFF
CDR3nt: TGTGCCAGCGGAGACCGAACCACACACAATGAGCAGTTCTTC
d_gene: NA
abundance: NA
v_gene: TRBV28
j_gene: TRBJ2-1

CDR3aa: CASSNVAVDFYNEQFF
CDR3nt: TGTGCCAGCAGCAACGTAGCGGTCGACTTTTACAATGAGCAGTTCTTC
d_gene: NA
abundance: once
v_gene: TRBV7-9
j_gene: TRBJ2-1

CDR3aa: CASSVGSGIWSTDTQYF
CDR3nt: TGCGCCAGCAGTGTTGGTAGCGGGATTTGGAGCACAGATACGCAGTATTTT
d_gene: TRBD2
abundance: NA
v_gene: TRBV10-1
j_gene: TRBJ2-3

CDR3aa: CASTLDRVEQYF
CDR3nt: TGTGCCAGCACCCTGGACAGGGTCGAGCAGTACTTC
d_gene: TRBD1
abundance: once
v_gene: TRBV2
j_gene: TRBJ2-7

CDR3aa: CAINDGRSNQPQHF
CDR3nt: TGTGCCATCAACGACGGACGAAGCAATCAGCCCCAGCATTTT
d_gene: NA
abundance: NA
v_gene: TRBV10-3
j_gene: TRBJ1-5

CDR3aa: CASSLYRNLQDTQYF
CDR3nt: TGCGCCAGCAGCTTGTACAGAAACCTACAGGATACGCAGTATTTT
d_gene: NA
abundance: NA
v_gene: TRBV5-1
j_gene: TRBJ2-3

CDR3aa: CAWSVNVASGELFF
CDR3nt: TGTGCCTGGAGTGTGAATGTGGCTAGCGGGGAGCTGTTTTTT
d_gene: NA
abundance: NA
v_gene: TRBV30
j_gene: TRBJ2-2

CDR3aa: CASSQDQESSYNEQFF
CDR3nt: TGCGCCAGCAGCCAAGATCAAGAGAGCTCCTACAATGAGCAGTTCTTC
d_gene: NA
abundance: NA
v_gene: TRBV4-3
j_gene: TRBJ2-1

CDR3aa: CASSQDWAGGYSNYGYTF
CDR3nt: TGCGCCAGCAGCCAAGATTGGGCAGGGGGCTATTCTAACTATGGCTACACCTTC
d_gene: TRBD1
abundance: NA
v_gene: TRBV4-1
j_gene: TRBJ1-2

CDR3aa: CAWGLLSSSYNEQFF
CDR3nt: TGTGCCTGGGGCCTACTTTCGAGCTCCTACAATGAGCAGTTCTTC
d_gene: NA
abundance: NA
v_gene: TRBV30
j_gene: TRBJ2-1

CDR3aa: CATSDPGTSINEQFF
CDR3nt: TGTGCCACCAGTGATCCCGGGACTAGCATCAATGAGCAGTTCTTC
d_gene: TRBD2
abundance: NA
v_gene: TRBV24-1
j_gene: TRBJ2-1

CDR3aa: CASSIFSGISTYEQYF
CDR3nt: TGTGCCAGTAGTATTTTTAGCGGGATATCGACCTACGAGCAGTACTTC
d_gene: TRBD2
abundance: NA
v_gene: TRBV19
j_gene: TRBJ2-7

CDR3aa: CASSLLGQNEQYF
CDR3nt: TGTGCCAGCAGCCTGCTGGGACAAAACGAGCAGTACTTC
d_gene: NA
abundance: NA
v_gene: TRBV27
j_gene: TRBJ2-7

CDR3aa: CASRQGTHDYGYTF
CDR3nt: TGTGCCAGCAGGCAGGGGACACATGACTATGGCTACACCTTC
d_gene: NA
abundance: NA
v_gene: TRBV27
j_gene: TRBJ1-2

CDR3aa: CSTLSTDTQYF
CDR3nt: TGCAGTACTCTCAGCACAGATACGCAGTATTTT
d_gene: NA
abundance: NA
v_gene: TRBV20-1
j_gene: TRBJ2-3

CDR3aa: CASGLVIPRGSDNEQFF
CDR3nt: TGTGCTAGTGGTTTGGTAATACCTCGCGGGAGTGATAATGAGCAGTTCTTC
d_gene: TRBD2
abundance: NA
v_gene: TRBV12-5
j_gene: TRBJ2-1

CDR3aa: CAWGRQGRNTIYF
CDR3nt: TGTGCCTGGGGGAGACAGGGGCGAAACACCATATATTTT
d_gene: TRBD1
abundance: NA
v_gene: TRBV30
j_gene: TRBJ1-3

CDR3aa: CASSVGAGGTDTQYF
CDR3nt: TGTGCCAGCAGCGTAGGAGCGGGAGGCACAGATACGCAGTATTTT
d_gene: TRBD2
abundance: NA
v_gene: TRBV9
j_gene: TRBJ2-3

CDR3aa: CASSQGSGTPLLATSPLHF
CDR3nt: TGTGCCAGCAGCCAAGGCTCCGGGACCCCACTACTTGCTACTTCACCCCTCCACTTT
d_gene: NA
abundance: NA
v_gene: TRBV4-2
j_gene: TRBJ1-6

CDR3aa: CASSLADSIHEQYF
CDR3nt: TGTGCCAGCAGCTTAGCGGACAGTATCCACGAGCAGTACTTC
d_gene: NA
abundance: NA
v_gene: TRBV7-9
j_gene: TRBJ2-7

CDR3aa: CASSLSLGDSGGPGNTIYF
CDR3nt: TGTGCCAGCAGCTTGAGTTTAGGGGACAGTGGGGGACCTGGAAACACCATATATTTT
d_gene: TRBD1
abundance: once
v_gene: TRBV5-5
j_gene: TRBJ1-3

CDR3aa: CASSLLAGVETDTQYF
CDR3nt: TGTGCCAGCAGCCTTTTAGCGGGAGTTGAGACAGATACGCAGTATTTT
d_gene: TRBD2
abundance: NA
v_gene: TRBV9
j_gene: TRBJ2-3

CDR3aa: CSASEGTELQGTEAFF
CDR3nt: TGCAGTGCTAGTGAGGGAACCGAGCTACAGGGGACTGAAGCTTTCTTT
d_gene: TRBD1
abundance: NA
v_gene: TRBV20-1
j_gene: TRBJ1-1

CDR3aa: CASSVDGDGSYNSPLHF
CDR3nt: TGTGCCAGCAGCGTAGACGGGGACGGATCCTATAATTCACCCCTCCACTTT
d_gene: NA
abundance: NA
v_gene: TRBV9
j_gene: TRBJ1-6

CDR3aa: CASRHLETQYF
CDR3nt: TGTGCCAGCAGACACTTGGAGACCCAGTACTTC
d_gene: NA
abundance: once
v_gene: TRBV6-5
j_gene: TRBJ2-5

CDR3aa: CASSEPGTGATEAFF
CDR3nt: TGTGCCAGCAGTGAACCCGGGACAGGGGCGACTGAAGCTTTCTTT
d_gene: TRBD1
abundance: NA
v_gene: TRBV25-1
j_gene: TRBJ1-1